This T cell receptor (beta chain) appears in the sequencing data of a study of T cells after yellow fever vaccination. Turning to the study itself: SMART-Seq v4 Ultra Low Input served to prepare low-cell-number fractions.

Deletions cut 1 base from V and 7 bases from J, with 10 bases between. The V gene's germline CDR1 is SGHVS and CDR2 FNYEAQ. This CDR3 has 13 residues. With regard to this clonotype: Its antigen is not identified.

General observations from the study: Sorted repertoires could include abundant contaminating clonotypes from bulk cells.

Template-switching 5'RACE yielded the TCR cDNA; a universal primer site and UMIs were added in the process. Via MiXCR, TCRdb re-called the 5' RACE reads, giving one row per CDR3 protein. This sample carries hundreds of thousands of distinct CDR3 sequences, about 17% of them seen once, and the ten largest clones take 15% to 20%. The specimen was PBMCs, collected 5 days after the first yellow fever vaccination. J is TRBJ1-1 and V is TRBV7-6, with D possibly being TRBD1 (6 bases). This TCR was recovered from a man between 18 and 29 years old who received the YFV17D yellow fever vaccine. The CDR3 region is CASSLGADSEAFF. CDR3 in DNA: TGTGCCAGCAGCTTAGGAGCGGACAGTGAAGCTTTCTTT.